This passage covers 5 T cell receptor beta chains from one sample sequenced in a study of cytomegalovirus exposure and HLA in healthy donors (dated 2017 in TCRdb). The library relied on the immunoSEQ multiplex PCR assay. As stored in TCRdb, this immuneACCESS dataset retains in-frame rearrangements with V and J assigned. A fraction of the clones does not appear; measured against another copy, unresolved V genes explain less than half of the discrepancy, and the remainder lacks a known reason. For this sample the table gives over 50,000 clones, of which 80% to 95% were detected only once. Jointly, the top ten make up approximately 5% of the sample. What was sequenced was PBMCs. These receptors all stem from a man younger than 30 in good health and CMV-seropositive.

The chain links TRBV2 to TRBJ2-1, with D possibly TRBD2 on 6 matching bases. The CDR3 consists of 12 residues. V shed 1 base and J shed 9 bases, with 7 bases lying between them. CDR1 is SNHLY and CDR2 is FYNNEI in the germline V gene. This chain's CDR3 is CASSEEGGEQFF. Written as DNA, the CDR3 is TGTGCCAGCAGTGAAGAGGGAGGTGAGCAGTTCTTC.

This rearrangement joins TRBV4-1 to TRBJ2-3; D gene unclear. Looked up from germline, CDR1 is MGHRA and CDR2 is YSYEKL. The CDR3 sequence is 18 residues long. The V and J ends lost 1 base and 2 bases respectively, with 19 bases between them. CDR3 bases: TGCGCCAGCAGCCAAGGCTCAGTTTTCCCCTCAACCACAGATACGCAGTATTTT. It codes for CASSQGSVFPSTTDTQYF.

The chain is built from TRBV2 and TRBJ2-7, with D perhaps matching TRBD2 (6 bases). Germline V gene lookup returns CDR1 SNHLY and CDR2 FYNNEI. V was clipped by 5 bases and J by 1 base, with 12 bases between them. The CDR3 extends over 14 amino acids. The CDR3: CASSSGSGSYEQYF. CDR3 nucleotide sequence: TGTGCCAGCAGTTCTGGGAGCGGGTCCTACGAGCAGTACTTC.

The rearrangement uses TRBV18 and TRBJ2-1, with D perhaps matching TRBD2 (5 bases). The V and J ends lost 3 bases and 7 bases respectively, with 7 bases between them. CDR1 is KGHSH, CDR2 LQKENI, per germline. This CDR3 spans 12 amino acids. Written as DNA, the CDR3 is TGTGCCAGCTCACCCGAGGGTAATGAGCAGTTCTTC. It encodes CASSPEGNEQFF.

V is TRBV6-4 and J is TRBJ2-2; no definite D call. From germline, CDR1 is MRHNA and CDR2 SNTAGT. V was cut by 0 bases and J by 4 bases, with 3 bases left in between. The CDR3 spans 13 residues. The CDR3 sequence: CASSDSATGELFF. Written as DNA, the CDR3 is TGTGCCAGCAGTGACTCGGCCACCGGGGAGCTGTTTTTT.